This record concerns one T cell receptor (beta chain) sequence. Original analysis: Researchers report that nucleated cell counts were estimated from reference gene primer amplification. The protocol was immunoSEQ multiplex PCR, while the TCRdb copy is restricted to in-frame clones and leaves out a portion. V and J calls and clone size are those listed in that table; D and trimming were worked out from the DNA. The table shows hundreds of thousands of clones, with 87% occurring only once. The data originate from a study of blood T cell repertoires in COVID-19. Study overall: Whether acute or convalescent, the COVID-19 samples came from the United States, Italy and Spain. PBMCs, B-cell-depleted T cells, or T cells provided the cDNA or gDNA that made up the material.

Germline V gives CDR1 KGHSH, CDR2 LQKENI. Between the trimmed V and J ends, which lost 3 bases and 5 bases, there was a span of 12 bases. CDR3 length: 14 residues. This receptor was obtained from a man in his late teens or twenties with active or convalescent COVID-19. V and J are TRBV18 and TRBJ2-3, with D perhaps TRBD1 (6 bases). The sequencing input was peripheral blood. The CDR3, as DNA: TGTGCCAGCTCACCCACAGGGCAGGGAGATACGCAGTATTTT. It translates to CASSPTGQGDTQYF.